This T cell receptor beta chain was recovered during a study of regulatory T cells in long-lasting Graves disease. Building the TCR beta libraries relied on iRepertoire HTBI primers, and CDR3 regions underwent Arm-PCR. Each CDR3 protein is one row after TCRdb ran MiXCR on the multiplex PCR reads. The sample carries fewer than 550,000 distinct CDR3 sequences, about 16% recorded once. Per the germline V gene, CDR1 is MDHEN and CDR2 is SYDVKM. Trimming pared 3 bases from V and 3 bases from J, leaving 12 bases between. The CDR3 is 15 residues long. The time point here: newly diagnosed GD, antithyroid drugs for less than 3 months. Generation of the TCR library employed RNA extracted from PBMCs. This clonotype was seen many times. The same sample was also studied in work on T cells in Graves' hyperthyroidism and ophthalmopathy.

The sequence was collected from a woman aged 35 to 59 with Graves disease. The sequences come from peripheral blood mononuclear cells (PBMCs), collected at new diagnosis, from a patient treated with antithyroid drugs. The rearrangement uses TRBV28 and TRBJ1-5; TRBD1 is a possible D gene (6 bases). CDR3 region: CASSFGDRLNQPQHF. In DNA form, the CDR3 reads TGTGCCAGCAGTTTCGGTGACAGGCTCAATCAGCCCCAGCATTTT.